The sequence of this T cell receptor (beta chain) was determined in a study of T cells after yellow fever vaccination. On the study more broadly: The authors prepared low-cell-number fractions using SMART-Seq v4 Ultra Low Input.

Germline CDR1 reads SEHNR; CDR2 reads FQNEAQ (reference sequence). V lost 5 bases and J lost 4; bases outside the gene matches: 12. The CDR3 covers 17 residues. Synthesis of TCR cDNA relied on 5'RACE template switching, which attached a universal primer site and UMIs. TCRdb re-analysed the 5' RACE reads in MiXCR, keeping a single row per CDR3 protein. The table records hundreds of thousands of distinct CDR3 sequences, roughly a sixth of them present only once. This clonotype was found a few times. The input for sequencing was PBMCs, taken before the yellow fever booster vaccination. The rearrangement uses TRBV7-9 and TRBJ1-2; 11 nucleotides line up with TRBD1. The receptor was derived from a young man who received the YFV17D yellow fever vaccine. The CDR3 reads CASSAGQGDLSGYGYTF. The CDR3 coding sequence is TGTGCCAGCAGCGCGGGACAGGGGGACCTGTCTGGCTATGGCTACACCTTC.